What follows is one T cell receptor beta chain and its context. Its specificity is not known. The record originates from a study of radiotherapy plus CTLA-4 blockade in lung cancer. Chemo-refractory metastatic non-small-cell lung cancer patients underwent focal radiation alongside CTLA-4 blockade with ipilimumab. TCRdb keeps only in-frame clones here, not all; method: immunoSEQ multiplex PCR. The table lists tens of thousands of clones, 79% of them singletons. Study findings and constraints: Following radiotherapy plus ipilimumab, tumor-derived TCR clones expanded in the blood.

The sample consisted of peripheral blood, taken from a patient treated with radiotherapy plus ipilimumab. The receptor comes from a human donor with non-small cell lung cancer who had a partial response to radiotherapy plus ipilimumab.

The CDR3 is CASSLQGGNQPQHF. The CDR3, as DNA: TGTGCCAGCAGCTTACAGGGGGGCAATCAGCCCCAGCATTTT. V is TRBV7-2 and J is TRBJ1-5; TRBD1 aligns across 7 bases. Germline V gene data show CDR1 as SGHTA and CDR2 as FQGNSA. This CDR3 has 14 residues. Trimming took 2 bases from V and 2 from J; bases not matched to a gene: 0.